Shown below are 18 T cell receptor beta chains from a single sample sequenced in a study of tumor-infiltrating lymphocytes in primary liver carcinoma. Making TCR beta cDNA involved 400 to 600 ng total RNA and a constant-region primer. What produced the TCR beta libraries was three nested multiplex PCR rounds using slightly modified ARM-PCR. It was with TRBV1-TRBV30 forward primers and a C-beta reverse primer that the first two PCR rounds were run, at around 10 cycles each. In TCRdb, the multiplex PCR reads were re-called with MiXCR into one record per CDR3 protein. This table has over 250,000 distinct CDR3 sequences, about three fifths appearing once. It was unsorted whole blood that yielded blood RNA, and germline DNA was also extracted. The sequencing sample was made of peripheral blood. All receptors derive from a woman aged 25 to 39 with primary liver carcinoma and hepatitis B virus infection.

A note on this clonotype: This may arise from a read error, as a much more abundant clone is one base away. J is TRBJ1-1 and V is TRBV7-8; 10 nucleotides line up with TRBD1. Germline-derived CDR1 and CDR2 are SGHVS and FQNEAQ. The CDR3 has 18 amino acids. V lost 7 bases, J lost 2 bases, and 16 bases stayed unmatched. CDR3 coding DNA: TGTGCCAGCACTAAGTATTCCGGGACAGGGGCCATAAACACTGAAGCTTTCTTT. Translation: CASTKYSGTGAINTEAFF.

With respect to this clonotype: One base away lies a much larger clone, so this may be a sequencing read error. The genes are TRBV7-9 and TRBJ2-1, with D hard to call. The CDR3 is 14 amino acids. Trimming left V 4 bases short and J 2 bases short, with 9 bases between. The germline CDR1 and CDR2 sequences are SEHNR and FQNEAQ (reference sequence). The CDR3 here is CASSSVKPYNEQFF. In DNA form, the CDR3 reads TGTGCCAGCAGCTCAGTTAAGCCCTACAATGAGCAGTTCTTC.

This clonotype has a handful of counts. V is TRBV29-1 and J is TRBJ2-1, with TRBD2 identical over 14 bases. Germline V gives CDR1 SQVTM, CDR2 ANQGSEA. The CDR3 covers 16 residues. The J segment lost 8 bases and the V segment lost 1 base, leaving 7 bases of the junction unmatched. The CDR3: CSVEAGLAGVGDEQFF. The CDR3 DNA is TGCAGCGTTGAAGCGGGACTAGCGGGAGTTGGTGATGAGCAGTTCTTC.

The genes are TRBV7-9 and TRBJ2-7; 11 bases are a match to TRBD2. The CDR3 consists of 14 residues. V shed 8 bases and J 4 bases; nucleotides not matched to a gene: 7. Germline CDR1 and CDR2: SEHNR and FQNEAQ (reference sequence). In DNA, the CDR3 is TGTGCCAGCCGCCCGTCTAGCGGGAGGTACGAGCAGTACTTC. This codes for CASRPSSGRYEQYF.

V is TRBV5-4 and J is TRBJ1-2, with TRBD1 matching over 7 bases. V lost 2 bases to trimming and J lost 7 bases; unmatched junction nucleotides: 11. This CDR3 region has 15 residues. The germline gives CDR1 SGHNT, CDR2 YYREEE (reference sequence). CDR3 loop: CASSFGGGRPLGYTF. The CDR3 region has the DNA TGTGCCAGCAGCTTTGGAGGGGGCCGTCCACTTGGCTACACCTTC.

The chain uses TRBV4-3 and TRBJ2-7; no clear D gene. Trimming left V 0 bases short and J 2 bases short, with 23 bases between. Germline-derived CDR1 and CDR2 are LGHNA and YSLEER. The CDR3 covers 19 residues. The CDR3 loop is CASSQEHTPARAQTYEQYF. The DNA of the CDR3 is TGCGCCAGCAGCCAAGAACACACCCCCGCCCGGGCGCAAACCTACGAGCAGTACTTC.

The chain employs TRBV5-8 and TRBJ2-2; D is unresolved. Trimming took off 9 bases at V and 2 bases at J, with 14 bases between the two ends. CDR1 is SGHTS and CDR2 is YDEGEE in the germline V gene. The CDR3 is 14 residues long. CDR3 in DNA: TGTGCCAACAAGGGCGACCTTAACACCGGGGAGCTGTTTTTT. Translated: CANKGDLNTGELFF.

Concerning this clonotype itself: This may come from a read error, since a much larger clone is one base off. This chain links TRBV11-2 with TRBJ2-7, with 7 bases matching TRBD1. The CDR3 contains 15 residues. Germline loops: CDR1 SGHAT, CDR2 FQNNGV. The CDR3 DNA is TGTGCCAGCAGCTTACAACAGGGGATAGCCTACGAGCAGTGCTTC. It translates to CASSLQQGIAYEQCF.

A word on this clonotype: An end of the junction differs from the germline gene, which may be a read error. J is TRBJ2-2 and V is TRBV30, with 7 bases lining up with TRBD2. The CDR3 contains 14 residues. In germline, CDR1 is GTSNPN, CDR2 SVGIG (reference sequence). CDR3: CAWRVEGGTGELLF. As DNA, the CDR3 is TGTGCCTGGAGAGTTGAGGGAGGGACCGGGGAGCTGCTTTTT. The full variable domain, its missing parts supplied by reference TRBV30 and TRBJ2-2, is SQTIHQWPATLVQPVGSPLSLECTVEGTSNPNLYWYRQAAGRGLQLLFYSVGIGQISSEVPQNLSASRPQDRQFILSSKKLLLSDSGFYLCAWRVEGGTGELLFGEGSRLTVL.

V gene TRBV6-1 combines with J gene TRBJ2-7, with TRBD1 as a possible D gene (5 bases). V was pared by 6 bases and J by 12 bases, with 21 bases between. There are 13 residues in the CDR3. Germline-derived CDR1 and CDR2 are MNHNS and SASEGT. The CDR3 here is CASSPSFPGRLYF. CDR3 DNA sequence: TGTGCCAGCAGCCCGAGCTTTCCAGGGCGGCTGTACTTC.

This clonotype turned up a few times. This sequence joins TRBV11-2 and TRBJ2-7; D is unresolved. Germline-derived CDR1 and CDR2 are SGHAT and FQNNGV. V lost 2 bases and J lost 6, with 5 bases in between. The CDR3 is 11 amino acids. The CDR3 DNA is TGTGCCAGCAGCTTATTCGGCGAGCAGTACTTC. Translating it yields CASSLFGEQYF.

A note on this clonotype: A clone one base away is much larger, so this may be a read error. The CDR3, as DNA: TGTGCCAGCAGCCGCGCCCGACAGGGCGAGGGGAACAGTGAAGCTTTCTTT. Translating it yields CASSRARQGEGNSEAFF. V usage is TRBV6-5 and J usage is TRBJ1-1; TRBD1 agrees at 7 bases. Germline CDR1 reads MNHEY; CDR2 reads SVGAGI. The CDR3 contains 17 residues.

This clonotype was observed a single time. At one end the junction does not follow the germline gene, possibly because of a read error. The gene calls are TRBV6-5 and TRBJ2-1; 7 nucleotides match TRBD1. Germline lookup yields CDR1 MNHEY and CDR2 SVGAGI. CDR3 length equals 15 residues. In DNA, the CDR3 is TGTGCCATCAGTACCCGACAGGGTGTCCACAATGGGCAATTCTTC. Protein: CAISTRQGVHNGQFF.

The sample holds one count of this clonotype. This chain connects TRBV6-5 to TRBJ1-1; D gene ambiguous. This CDR3 has 16 amino acids. The germline gives CDR1 MNHEY, CDR2 SVGAGI. V lost 9 bases and J 5 bases, leaving 25 bases between the germline ends. CDR3 in amino acids: CASSTLPPLSYTEAFF. The CDR3 nucleotides are TGTGCCAGTTCGACGTTGCCCCCACTATCCTATACTGAAGCTTTCTTT.

The chain is built from TRBV30 and TRBJ2-5; 7 nucleotides agree with TRBD1. TRBJ2-7 explains the end of the DNA better; the J call may be wrong. CDR1 is GTSNPN and CDR2 is SVGIG in the germline V gene (reference sequence). CDR3 size: 14 residues. The chain's CDR3 is CAWSVGQSQTEQYF. The CDR3 DNA reads TGTGCCTGGAGTGTGGGACAGAGCCAGACCGAGCAGTACTTC.

This clonotype was detected many times. This chain joins TRBV29-1 and TRBJ2-5; TRBD1 might be the D (5 bases). The CDR3 length is 13 residues. CDR1 and CDR2 (germline): SQVTM, ANQGSEA. V lost 2 bases and J lost 5, with 12 bases in between. CDR3 in amino acids: CSVELDWGETQYF. The CDR3 nucleotides are TGCAGCGTTGAATTAGATTGGGGCGAGACCCAGTACTTC.

This clonotype was counted once. At one of its ends the junction is not consistent with the germline gene, which may arise from a read error. The gene calls are TRBV12-3 or TRBV12-4 and TRBJ1-1, with 9 bases lining up with TRBD1. The CDR3 loop spans 15 amino acids. CDR3: CAISPLGQGYTEVFF. The CDR3 DNA sequence: TGTGCCATCAGTCCCTTGGGACAGGGCTACACTGAAGTTTTCTTT.

CDR3 protein: CASSPSGTGPPRIYEQYF. The CDR3, as DNA: TGTGCCAGCAGCCCCTCCGGGACAGGGCCCCCGCGAATCTACGAGCAGTACTTC. The V call is TRBV7-8, the J call TRBJ2-7; 9 bases are a match to TRBD1. This CDR3 has 18 residues. In germline, CDR1 is SGHVS, CDR2 FQNEAQ. V shed 5 bases and J 3 bases; nucleotides not matched to a gene: 17.